This is a list of T cell receptor beta chains from one sample in a study of T-cell reconstitution after alpha-beta-depleted transplantation in children. TCRdb reprocessed the PCR reads with MiXCR, giving one entry per CDR3 protein. Altogether approximately 500,000 distinct CDR3 sequences are present, about 11% being singletons, with the ten largest covering 2% to 2.5%. The input for sequencing was PBMCs, taken before TCRalphabeta/CD19-depleted stem cell transplant. All receptors derive from a child aged 2-15 years with inherited bone marrow failure, due to receive a stem cell transplant. The CDR3 runs from the conserved cysteine through the conserved F or W. The D gene is left open where the match is weak. Some rows mark clone size as missing; the rest say once, few, many or name a class of expanded clone.

TRBJ1-2,NA,NA,TRBV7-9,TGTGCCAGCAGCTGGCGGGGCAGGTCAGACTATGGCTACACCTTC,CASSWRGRSDYGYTF
TRBJ2-3,TRBD2,many,TRBV10-3,TGTGCCATCAGTGAGTCCCTAGCGGGAGTGGATACGCAGTATTTT,CAISESLAGVDTQYF
TRBJ1-2,NA,NA,TRBV6-5,TGTGCCAGCAGTCCTTATCTCGGCTACACCTTC,CASSPYLGYTF
TRBJ2-5,NA,NA,TRBV27,TGTGCCAGCAGAGACGACGAGACCCAGTACTTC,CASRDDETQYF
TRBJ2-1,TRBD2,many,TRBV4-3,TGCGCCAGCAGCCTAGCGGGAGAGTACAATGAGCAGTTCTTC,CASSLAGEYNEQFF
TRBJ2-1,TRBD2,many,TRBV29-1,TGCAGCGTTGTTTCTAGCGGTTACAATGAGCAGTTCTTC,CSVVSSGYNEQFF
TRBJ1-1,NA,many,TRBV11-1,TGTGCCAGCAGCCAGGCTGACATATACAGGGCAGGGAACACTGAAGCTTTCTTT,CASSQADIYRAGNTEAFF
TRBJ1-1,NA,many,TRBV5-5,TGTGCCAGCAGCTTGTGGGACACTGAAGCTTTCTTT,CASSLWDTEAFF
TRBJ2-2,TRBD2,many,TRBV9,TGTGCCAGCAGCGTAGTGGGGGGGTCCGGGGAGCTGTTTTTT,CASSVVGGSGELFF
TRBJ1-3,NA,many,TRBV27,TGTGCCAGCAGTTTCTCGACTCCTACCTCTGGAAACACCATATATTTT,CASSFSTPTSGNTIYF
TRBJ2-5,NA,few,TRBV27,TGTGCCAGCGCCCCTTGGGGGGGGGCGGAGACCCAGTACTTC,CASAPWGGAETQYF
TRBJ2-3,TRBD1,many,TRBV6-5,TGTGCCAGCAGTTACCACAGGGGTGCACCAGATACGCAGTATTTT,CASSYHRGAPDTQYF
TRBJ1-6,NA,few,TRBV12-3/TRBV12-4,TGTGCCAGCAGTTTACAGGCTGGCGCCAATTCACCCCTCCACTTT,CASSLQAGANSPLHF
TRBJ1-4,NA,many,TRBV5-1,TGCGCCAGCAGCTTATTCTCGGGGCCAACTAATGAAAAACTGTTTTTT,CASSLFSGPTNEKLFF
TRBJ2-1,NA,many,TRBV12-3/TRBV12-4,TGTGCCAGCAGTTGGGCTTCCGGGGAGCAGTTCTTC,CASSWASGEQFF
TRBJ2-1,TRBD2,few,TRBV15,TGTGCCACCAGCACAGGGACTAGCGGGGCCTACAATGAGCAGTTCTTC,CATSTGTSGAYNEQFF
TRBJ1-2,NA,many,TRBV11-2,TGTGCCAGCAGCTTAGAACGAGGGGGTTACTATGGCTACACCTTC,CASSLERGGYYGYTF
TRBJ1-5,NA,NA,TRBV9,TGTGCCAGCAGCGTAGAAGCCGGGGCCGGTCAGCCCCAGCATTTT,CASSVEAGAGQPQHF
TRBJ2-5,TRBD2,many,TRBV6-5,TGTGCCAGCAACAAACGTTGGGGGGGTCCACAAGAGACCCAGTACTTC,CASNKRWGGPQETQYF
TRBJ2-7,NA,many,TRBV6-1,TGTGCCAGCAACTCCGGAGGACAGTACGAGCAGTACTTC,CASNSGGQYEQYF
TRBJ2-7,TRBD2,NA,TRBV7-2,TGTGCCAGCAGCTTAGTCGGGACTAGGACACCTACCGAGCAGTACTTC,CASSLVGTRTPTEQYF
TRBJ1-2,TRBD1,many,TRBV10-2,TGCGCCAGCAGTGCTTCGGGACAGCGCTATGGCTACACCTTC,CASSASGQRYGYTF
TRBJ2-7,TRBD2,NA,TRBV7-2,TGTGCCAGCCGCAGGGGACTAGCTGGCTACGAGCAGTACTTC,CASRRGLAGYEQYF
TRBJ2-2,TRBD2,many,TRBV20-1,TGCAGTGCTCCCCCCCCTAGCGGGGCCTACACCGGGGAGCTGTTTTTT,CSAPPPSGAYTGELFF
TRBJ2-3,TRBD2,many,TRBV20-1,TGCAGTGCTAGAGACAGGGCTAGCGGGAGTTCAACAGATACGCAGTATTTT,CSARDRASGSSTDTQYF
TRBJ2-7,TRBD2,few,TRBV19,TGTGCCAGCTCTCGGACTAGCGGGAGGGCCCCCTCCGAGCAGTACTTC,CASSRTSGRAPSEQYF
TRBJ2-3,NA,many,TRBV24-1,TGTGCCACCAGTGATTCTTCGGAGAGCACAGATACGCAGTATTTT,CATSDSSESTDTQYF
TRBJ2-1,NA,many,TRBV29-1,TGCAGCGTTGATGGGATATTAACCTACAATGAGCAGTTCTTC,CSVDGILTYNEQFF
TRBJ1-1,NA,many,TRBV24-1,TGTGCCACCAGTGATTGGCCTCAGACGGAAGCTTTCTTT,CATSDWPQTEAFF
TRBJ2-3,TRBD2,many,TRBV20-1,TGCAGTGCTAGTACCCCGGCTAGCGGGAGGGTCGCAGATACGCAGTATTTT,CSASTPASGRVADTQYF
TRBJ1-4,NA,many,TRBV12-3/TRBV12-4,TGTGCCAGCAGTATCCGGGGATTACTAAATGAAAAACTGTTTTTT,CASSIRGLLNEKLFF
TRBJ2-5,TRBD2,many,TRBV29-1,TGCAGCGTGTACGGGACTAGCGGGGGGGAGACCCAGTACTTC,CSVYGTSGGETQYF
TRBJ1-5,NA,many,TRBV28,TGTGCCAGCAGCCCCAACCGAATGGGGAATCAGCCCCAGCATTTT,CASSPNRMGNQPQHF
TRBJ2-7,TRBD2,NA,TRBV11-2,TGTGCCAGCAGCTTAGCGGGAGGGCCTCTCGAGCAGTACTTC,CASSLAGGPLEQYF
TRBJ2-5,NA,many,TRBV10-3,TGTGCCATCGCGGACAGAAAAGAGACCCAGTACTTC,CAIADRKETQYF
TRBJ2-3,NA,many,TRBV27,TGTGCCAGCAGTTCGTCTAGCACAGATACGCAGTATTTT,CASSSSSTDTQYF
TRBJ2-7,TRBD2,many,TRBV12-3/TRBV12-4,TGTGCCAGCATGTTACTGGCGGGACTAATCTACGAGCAGTACTTC,CASMLLAGLIYEQYF
TRBJ2-3,NA,NA,TRBV24-1,TGTGCCACCAGTGACCCGACGGGACTCAGCACAGATACGCAGTATTTT,CATSDPTGLSTDTQYF
TRBJ2-7,NA,many,TRBV7-2,TGTGCCAGCAGCTTAGTTTGGCGGGACGACGAGCAGTACTTC,CASSLVWRDDEQYF
TRBJ2-5,NA,many,TRBV6-1,TGTGCCAGCAGTCCCTGGGCTTGGCAAGAGACCCAGTACTTC,CASSPWAWQETQYF
TRBJ1-1,TRBD1,few,TRBV5-1,TGCGCCAGCAGCTTACCTTACAGGGGGCTCTCTGAAGCTTTCTTT,CASSLPYRGLSEAFF
TRBJ1-1,TRBD1,many,TRBV24-1,TGTGCCACCAGTGATCCCGGACAGGGGGACACTGAAGCTTTCTTT,CATSDPGQGDTEAFF
TRBJ2-3,TRBD2,once,TRBV20-1,TGCAGTGCTAGAGGGGGACCAGCGGGGCCCCCAGATACGCAGTATTTT,CSARGGPAGPPDTQYF
TRBJ2-7,TRBD1,few,TRBV23-1,TGCGCCAGCACCTCCTCGGACAGGGGCCACGAGCAGTACTTC,CASTSSDRGHEQYF
TRBJ2-1,TRBD2,many,TRBV5-1,TGCGCCACTACGCGGGAGGGCGGGTTCAATGAGCAGTTCTTC,CATTREGGFNEQFF
TRBJ1-2,NA,many,TRBV20-1,TGCAGTGCCCTGGTTACTAACTATGGCTACACCTTC,CSALVTNYGYTF
TRBJ2-3,NA,many,TRBV30,TGTGCCTGGAGGATCCCACAGGGTAGCACAGATACGCAGTATTTT,CAWRIPQGSTDTQYF
TRBJ1-6,TRBD1,few,TRBV12-3/TRBV12-4,TGTGCCAGCAGTTTTTTGGGACAGGGGAGTTCACCCCTCCACTTT,CASSFLGQGSSPLHF